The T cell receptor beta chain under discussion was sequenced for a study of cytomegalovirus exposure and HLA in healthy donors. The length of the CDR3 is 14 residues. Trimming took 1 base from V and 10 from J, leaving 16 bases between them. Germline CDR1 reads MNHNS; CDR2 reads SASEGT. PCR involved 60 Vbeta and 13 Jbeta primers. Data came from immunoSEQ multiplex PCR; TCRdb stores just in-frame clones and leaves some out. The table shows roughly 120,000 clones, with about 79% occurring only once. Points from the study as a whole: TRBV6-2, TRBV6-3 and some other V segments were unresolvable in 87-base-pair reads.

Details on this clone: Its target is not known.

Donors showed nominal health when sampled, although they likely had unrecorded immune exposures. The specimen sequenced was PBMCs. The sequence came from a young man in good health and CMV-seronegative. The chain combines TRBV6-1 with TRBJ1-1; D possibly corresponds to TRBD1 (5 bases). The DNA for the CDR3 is TGTGCCAGCAGTGAAGACGGGGGGTGGGGGGTAGCTTTCTTT. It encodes CASSEDGGWGVAFF.